These 5 T cell receptor beta chains share one sample of origin, sequenced in a study of T cells after yellow fever vaccination. TCRdb re-derived calls from the 5' RACE reads in MiXCR, one entry per CDR3 protein. The sample includes more than 300,000 distinct CDR3 sequences, around 7% of them seen just once. Sequences were derived from PBMCs, sampled more than 35 days after the first yellow fever vaccination. The receptor source for this set is a young man who received the YFV17D yellow fever vaccine.

The J gene is TRBJ1-6, the V gene TRBV18; no reliable D call. The V and J ends lost 5 bases and 10 bases respectively, with 12 bases between them. The CDR3 is made up of 13 amino acids. The germline gives CDR1 KGHSH, CDR2 LQKENI. Written as DNA, the CDR3 is TGTGCCAGCTCAATTACGGCGGGCTCACCCCTCCACTTT. It codes for CASSITAGSPLHF.

The chain carries TRBV5-5 and TRBJ2-7, with D possibly matching TRBD2 (5 bases). The CDR3 is made up of 14 amino acids. Germline CDR1 is SGHKS and CDR2 is YYEKEE (reference sequence). The V and J ends lost 0 bases and 4 bases respectively, with 11 bases between them. The CDR3 coding sequence is TGTGCCAGCAGCTTGGAGGAGCGGCCTTACGAGCAGTACTTC. It is translated as CASSLEERPYEQYF. The entire variable domain, with the rest obtained from reference TRBV5-5 and TRBJ2-7, is as follows: DAGVTQSPTHLIKTRGQQVTLRCSPISGHKSVSWYQQVLGQGPQFIFQYYEKEERGRGNFPDRFSARQFPNYSSELNVNALLLGDSALYLCASSLEERPYEQYFGPGTRLTVT.

This clonotype was recorded many times. The chain links TRBV11-2 to TRBJ2-3, with D perhaps matching TRBD2 (6 bases). The CDR3 consists of 15 residues. Trimming took off 3 bases at V and 0 bases at J, with 10 bases between the two ends. The germline gives CDR1 SGHAT, CDR2 FQNNGV. The CDR3 DNA is TGTGCCAGCAGCTTTCCGGGACTCAGCACAGATACGCAGTATTTT. As protein: CASSFPGLSTDTQYF.

This clonotype has a handful of counts. The chain employs TRBV6-1 and TRBJ2-2, with 7 bases fitting TRBD1. Germline V gene sequence: CDR1 MNHNS, CDR2 SASEGT. There are 16 residues in the CDR3. The J segment lost 3 bases and the V segment lost 5 bases, leaving 9 bases of the junction unmatched. CDR3 in amino acids: CASSTTGLPDTGELFF. In DNA, the CDR3 is TGTGCCAGCAGTACGACAGGGTTGCCCGACACCGGGGAGCTGTTTTTT.

The gene calls are TRBV27 and TRBJ1-1; no reliable D call. Germline V gene lookup returns CDR1 MNHEY and CDR2 SMNVEV (reference sequence). V was clipped by 5 bases and J by 4 bases, with 23 bases between them. The CDR3 is 17 amino acids. In DNA form, the CDR3 reads TGTGCCAGCAGTCCTTCGAGGACGGGGAGTCTGCTCACTGAAGCTTTCTTT. Translated: CASSPSRTGSLLTEAFF.